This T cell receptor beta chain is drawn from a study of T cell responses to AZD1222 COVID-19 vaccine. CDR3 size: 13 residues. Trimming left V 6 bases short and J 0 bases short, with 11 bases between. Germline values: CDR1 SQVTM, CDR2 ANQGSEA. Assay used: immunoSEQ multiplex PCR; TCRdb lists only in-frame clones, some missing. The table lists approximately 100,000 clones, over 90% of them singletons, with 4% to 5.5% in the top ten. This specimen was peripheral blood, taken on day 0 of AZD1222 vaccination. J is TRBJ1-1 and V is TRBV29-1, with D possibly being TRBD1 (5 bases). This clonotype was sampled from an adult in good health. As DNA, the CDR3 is TGCAGCGTGCGACGAGGGGTGAACACTGAAGCTTTCTTT. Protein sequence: CSVRRGVNTEAFF.